This is a list of T cell receptor beta chains from one sample in a study of blood T cell repertoires in COVID-19. Data came from immunoSEQ multiplex PCR; TCRdb stores just in-frame clones and leaves some out. Among 130,000 to 150,000 clones, 70% to 85% were seen once, and the ten largest hold roughly 3%. Sequencing was performed on peripheral blood. Receptors originate from a woman older than 75 with acute or convalescent COVID-19. The CDR3 runs from the conserved cysteine through the conserved F or W. Fields, in order: J gene, clone size, D gene, V gene, CDR3 protein, CDR3 DNA. A D gene is named only where the DNA matches it firmly. Not every row has a clone size; where given, it reads once, few, many or a size class.

j_gene: TRBJ2-5
abundance: NA
d_gene: NA
v_gene: TRBV2
CDR3aa: CASSPPETVETQYF
CDR3nt: TGTGCCAGCAGTCCTCCGGAGACGGTGGAGACCCAGTACTTC

j_gene: TRBJ2-1
abundance: NA
d_gene: TRBD2
v_gene: TRBV6-5
CDR3aa: CASSYRGGGMNEQFF
CDR3nt: TGTGCCAGCAGTTACCGGGGGGGCGGTATGAATGAGCAGTTCTTC

j_gene: TRBJ2-5
abundance: NA
d_gene: TRBD2
v_gene: TRBV4-2
CDR3aa: CASSQDLLAGGLKETQYF
CDR3nt: TGTGCCAGCAGCCAAGATCTTCTAGCGGGGGGGCTAAAAGAGACCCAGTACTTC

j_gene: TRBJ1-1
abundance: NA
d_gene: NA
v_gene: TRBV25-1
CDR3aa: CASSEQTGNTEAFF
CDR3nt: TGTGCCAGCAGTGAACAGACAGGGAACACTGAAGCTTTCTTT

j_gene: TRBJ2-1
abundance: NA
d_gene: TRBD2
v_gene: TRBV11-3
CDR3aa: CASSLDPQRGVYEQFF
CDR3nt: TGTGCCAGCAGCTTAGATCCCCAGCGGGGGGTCTATGAGCAGTTCTTC

j_gene: TRBJ2-1
abundance: few
d_gene: TRBD2
v_gene: TRBV4-3
CDR3aa: CASSQDFSGGANEQFF
CDR3nt: TGCGCCAGCAGCCAAGATTTTAGCGGGGGGGCCAATGAGCAGTTCTTC

j_gene: TRBJ2-2
abundance: few
d_gene: TRBD1
v_gene: TRBV10-3
CDR3aa: CAIRTGVNTGELFF
CDR3nt: TGTGCCATCAGGACAGGGGTGAACACCGGGGAGCTGTTTTTT

j_gene: TRBJ1-6
abundance: NA
d_gene: NA
v_gene: TRBV7-3
CDR3aa: CASSLDREEGSPLHF
CDR3nt: TGTGCCAGCAGCCTCGACCGTGAGGAGGGTTCACCCCTCCACTTT

j_gene: TRBJ1-2
abundance: NA
d_gene: NA
v_gene: TRBV2
CDR3aa: CASSESAGGYGYTF
CDR3nt: TGTGCCAGCAGTGAATCGGCAGGTGGCTATGGCTACACCTTC

j_gene: TRBJ2-6
abundance: NA
d_gene: NA
v_gene: TRBV7-2
CDR3aa: CASSFTPGSGANVLTF
CDR3nt: TGTGCCAGCAGCTTTACCCCGGGCTCTGGGGCCAACGTCCTGACTTTC

j_gene: TRBJ2-7
abundance: NA
d_gene: TRBD1
v_gene: TRBV5-1
CDR3aa: CASSAYRGTYEQYF
CDR3nt: TGCGCCAGCAGCGCGTACAGGGGGACCTACGAGCAGTACTTC

j_gene: TRBJ2-3
abundance: NA
d_gene: NA
v_gene: TRBV7-3
CDR3aa: CASRAGSSGTDTQYF
CDR3nt: TGTGCCAGCAGGGCGGGATCCAGCGGCACAGATACGCAGTATTTT

j_gene: TRBJ1-2
abundance: NA
d_gene: NA
v_gene: TRBV7-2
CDR3aa: CASNDGGLLGGYGYTF
CDR3nt: TGTGCCAGCAACGACGGCGGGCTATTGGGCGGCTATGGCTACACCTTC

j_gene: TRBJ1-2
abundance: NA
d_gene: NA
v_gene: TRBV3-1/TRBV3-2
CDR3aa: CASSQDSGNTNYGYTF
CDR3nt: TGTGCCAGCAGCCAAGATTCGGGAAACACTAACTATGGCTACACCTTC

j_gene: TRBJ1-1
abundance: NA
d_gene: TRBD1
v_gene: TRBV6-5
CDR3aa: CASSPRGRTEAFF
CDR3nt: TGTGCCAGCAGTCCCAGGGGGCGGACTGAAGCTTTCTTT

j_gene: TRBJ1-6
abundance: NA
d_gene: TRBD1
v_gene: TRBV2
CDR3aa: CASGRDSNSPLHF
CDR3nt: TGTGCCAGCGGGCGGGACAGTAATTCACCCCTCCACTTT

j_gene: TRBJ1-3
abundance: NA
d_gene: NA
v_gene: TRBV9
CDR3aa: CASSGTASSGNTIYF
CDR3nt: TGTGCCAGCAGCGGGACAGCTTCATCTGGAAACACCATATATTTT

j_gene: TRBJ2-6
abundance: NA
d_gene: TRBD2
v_gene: TRBV5-1
CDR3aa: CASSVSGGTGANVPTF
CDR3nt: TGCGCCAGCAGCGTCTCGGGAGGTACTGGGGCCAACGTCCCGACTTTC

j_gene: TRBJ2-7
abundance: once
d_gene: NA
v_gene: TRBV25-1
CDR3aa: CASSEYRGTEQYF
CDR3nt: TGTGCCAGCAGTGAATATCGGGGAACCGAGCAGTACTTC

j_gene: TRBJ1-1
abundance: NA
d_gene: TRBD1
v_gene: TRBV11-2
CDR3aa: CASSLDPGTAVNTEAFF
CDR3nt: TGTGCCAGCAGCTTAGATCCCGGGACAGCGGTCAACACTGAAGCTTTCTTT

j_gene: TRBJ2-7
abundance: NA
d_gene: NA
v_gene: TRBV18
CDR3aa: CASSPAERRGHEQYF
CDR3nt: TGTGCCAGCTCACCCGCGGAGCGCAGGGGCCACGAGCAGTACTTC

j_gene: TRBJ2-3
abundance: NA
d_gene: NA
v_gene: TRBV5-1
CDR3aa: CASSPGTQSADTQYF
CDR3nt: TGCGCCAGCAGCCCCGGGACTCAGAGCGCAGATACGCAGTATTTT

j_gene: TRBJ1-1
abundance: NA
d_gene: TRBD1
v_gene: TRBV5-6
CDR3aa: CASSLGTGRYTEAFF
CDR3nt: TGTGCCAGCAGCTTGGGGACAGGGAGATATACTGAAGCTTTCTTT

j_gene: TRBJ1-5
abundance: NA
d_gene: TRBD1
v_gene: TRBV5-8
CDR3aa: CASSVGTESNQPQHF
CDR3nt: TGTGCCAGCAGCGTGGGGACAGAGAGCAATCAGCCCCAGCATTTT

j_gene: TRBJ2-1
abundance: NA
d_gene: TRBD2
v_gene: TRBV19
CDR3aa: CASSSSLSGGIYNEQFF
CDR3nt: TGTGCCAGTAGTTCTTCCCTTAGCGGGGGAATATACAATGAGCAGTTCTTC

j_gene: TRBJ1-1
abundance: NA
d_gene: NA
v_gene: TRBV6-2/TRBV6-3
CDR3aa: CASSLTVFSEAFF
CDR3nt: TGTGCCAGCAGTTTGACTGTTTTCTCTGAAGCTTTCTTT

j_gene: TRBJ1-2
abundance: NA
d_gene: TRBD1
v_gene: TRBV30
CDR3aa: CAWVRDRAVNYGYTF
CDR3nt: TGTGCCTGGGTACGGGACAGGGCGGTTAACTATGGCTACACCTTC

j_gene: TRBJ2-7
abundance: once
d_gene: TRBD1
v_gene: TRBV7-2
CDR3aa: CASSQDRWSYEQYF
CDR3nt: TGTGCCAGCAGCCAGGACAGGTGGTCCTACGAGCAGTACTTC

j_gene: TRBJ1-6
abundance: few
d_gene: TRBD1
v_gene: TRBV4-1
CDR3aa: CASSQVGTGELNSPLHF
CDR3nt: TGCGCCAGCAGCCAAGTGGGGACAGGCGAACTTAATTCACCCCTCCACTTT

j_gene: TRBJ1-2
abundance: NA
d_gene: NA
v_gene: TRBV5-6
CDR3aa: CASSSYKGWGPYGYTF
CDR3nt: TGTGCCAGCAGCAGTTACAAGGGATGGGGGCCATATGGCTACACCTTC

j_gene: TRBJ1-1
abundance: once
d_gene: NA
v_gene: TRBV7-3
CDR3aa: CASSLQGRTEAFF
CDR3nt: TGTGCCAGCAGCTTACAGGGCCGCACTGAAGCTTTCTTT

j_gene: TRBJ2-5
abundance: NA
d_gene: NA
v_gene: TRBV14
CDR3aa: CASSQDRKETQYF
CDR3nt: TGTGCCAGCAGCCAAGATAGAAAAGAGACCCAGTACTTC

j_gene: TRBJ2-7
abundance: once
d_gene: TRBD1
v_gene: TRBV5-1
CDR3aa: CASSTDRDHEQYF
CDR3nt: TGCGCCAGCAGCACGGACAGGGACCACGAGCAGTACTTC